A single sample gave rise to the 22 T cell receptor beta chains below, sequenced in a study of T cell repertoires in cytomegalovirus infection (dated by TCRdb to between 2019 and 2020). The sequencer listed for this sample is Illumina HiSeq 1500. TCRdb passed the public sequencing reads through fastp at Q25 and MiXCR, retaining productive beta sequences. Each entry is one CDR3 protein sequence, shown with its most common DNA and genes. The sample table shows fewer than 700,000 distinct CDR3 sequences, and 24% are seen once. The ten largest clones add up to 8% of the sample. The sample consisted of CD8+ T cells from PBMCs. These TCRs come from a human donor in good health (CMV status not recorded). Some clones in this sample may be carry-over from other donors' samples.

The chain joins TRBV12-3 or TRBV12-4 to TRBJ2-1; D possibly corresponds to TRBD1 (5 bases). The CDR3 runs 16 residues. V lost 2 bases to trimming and J lost 2 bases, with 13 bases between them. CDR3 bases: TGTGCCAGCAGTTTAAATCGCATAGGGGCCTACAATGAGCAGTTCTTC. The encoded protein is CASSLNRIGAYNEQFF.

The chain employs TRBV9 and TRBJ1-1; D is possibly TRBD1 (5 bases). This CDR3 has 15 residues. Trimming took off 0 bases at V and 0 bases at J, with 9 bases between the two ends. CDR1 is SGDLS and CDR2 is YYNGEE in the germline V gene. CDR3 DNA sequence: TGTGCCAGCAGCGTAGAGGGCAGGGTGAACACTGAAGCTTTCTTT. This sequence encodes CASSVEGRVNTEAFF.

This chain connects TRBV28 to TRBJ1-1; 9 bases fit TRBD1. The CDR3 spans 22 residues. Losses at the gene ends were 2 bases for V and 0 bases for J; bases not matched to a gene: 22. Per the germline V gene, CDR1 is MDHEN and CDR2 is SYDVKM. Here the CDR3 reads CASSLPTSPRQGQGVVNTEAFF. The CDR3 nucleotides read TGTGCCAGCAGTTTACCGACGTCCCCTAGGCAGGGACAGGGTGTCGTGAACACTGAAGCTTTCTTT.

This clonotype has a handful of counts. The genes are TRBV12-3 or TRBV12-4 and TRBJ1-2, with a weak D call TRBD1 (5 bases). Trimming removed 5 bases from V and 3 bases from J, with 13 bases in between. The CDR3 is made up of 14 amino acids. The CDR3 DNA is TGTGCCAGCAGTGCCCCCGGGGCTGACTATGGCTACACCTTC. As protein: CASSAPGADYGYTF.

The chain recombines TRBV6-5 with TRBJ2-2; D is perhaps TRBD1 (5 bases). The CDR3 spans 14 residues. Looked up from germline, CDR1 is MNHEY and CDR2 is SVGAGI. With 5 bases removed from V and 6 bases from J, the gap between germline ends came to 13 bases. The CDR3 reads CASSQGLAPGELFF. CDR3 coding DNA: TGTGCCAGCAGTCAGGGTCTTGCGCCCGGGGAGCTGTTTTTT.

This chain uses TRBV19 with TRBJ1-4; D call uncertain. The germline V gene encodes CDR1 LNHDA and CDR2 SQIVND (reference sequence). V shed 5 bases and J shed 6 bases, with 10 bases lying between them. The CDR3 loop spans 13 amino acids. The CDR3 reads CASSLGWHEKLFF. The CDR3 nucleotides are TGTGCCAGTAGTCTGGGATGGCATGAAAAACTGTTTTTT. The variable domain in full, completed from reference TRBV19 and TRBJ1-4, reads DGGITQSPKYLFRKEGQNVTLSCEQNLNHDAMYWYRQDPGQGLRLIYYSQIVNDFQKGDIAEGYSVSREKKESFPLTVTSAQKNPTAFYLCASSLGWHEKLFFGSGTQLSVL.

There are a few counts of this clonotype. The rearrangement links TRBV19 to TRBJ2-2; no firm D call. Trimming took off 5 bases at V and 6 bases at J, with 10 bases between the two ends. CDR1 and CDR2 from the germline V gene are LNHDA and SQIVND (reference sequence). The CDR3 consists of 13 residues. Here the CDR3 DNA reads TGTGCCAGTAGTTTTTCCACGGCCGGGGAGCTGTTTTTT. Translation gives CASSFSTAGELFF.

This chain links TRBV2 with TRBJ1-1; no clear D. Germline CDR1 reads SNHLY; CDR2 reads FYNNEI. The CDR3 has 14 amino acids. The germline V and J ends were trimmed by 7 bases and 4 bases, with 16 bases remaining between them. The CDR3 reads CASIWGPEGTEAFF. CDR3 in DNA: TGTGCCAGCATTTGGGGTCCCGAGGGCACTGAAGCTTTCTTT.

There are a few counts of this clonotype. The rearrangement joins TRBV4-1 to TRBJ1-1; D may be TRBD1 (6 bases). V was clipped by 1 base and J by 8 bases, with 23 bases between them. CDR3 length equals 17 residues. The germline gives CDR1 MGHRA, CDR2 YSYEKL. CDR3: CASSQGFQGPIGTEAFF. CDR3 bases: TGCGCCAGCAGCCAAGGTTTCCAGGGGCCGATCGGGACAGAAGCTTTCTTT.

As concerns this clonotype: A read error may be the cause here, since a much bigger clone is one base away. V usage is TRBV12-3 or TRBV12-4 and J usage is TRBJ2-1, with TRBD2 matching over 13 bases. This CDR3 spans 16 amino acids. As DNA, the CDR3 is TGTGCCAGCAGTTCCGGGACTAGCGGGGCCAACAATGAGCAGTTGTTC. It codes for CASSSGTSGANNEQLF.

This clonotype has just a few counts. V gene TRBV20-1 combines with J gene TRBJ2-7; D might be TRBD2 (6 bases). V was cut by 2 bases and J by 4 bases, with 12 bases left in between. This CDR3 comprises 13 residues. CDR1 is DFQATT, CDR2 SNEGSKA, per germline (reference sequence). The CDR3 sequence: CSARPRGAYEQYV. CDR3 nucleotides: TGCAGTGCTAGACCGCGGGGAGCATACGAGCAGTACGTC.

This chain links TRBV15 with TRBJ2-2, with D tentatively TRBD1 (6 bases). V was clipped by 3 bases and J by 2 bases, with 16 bases between them. This CDR3 has 17 residues. Germline CDR1 and CDR2: LNHNV and YYDKDF (reference sequence). CDR3 nucleotides: TGTGCCACCAGCAGTCTCCTCGGACAGCCCAACACCGGGGAGCTGTTTTTT. This encodes CATSSLLGQPNTGELFF.

This clonotype was detected only a few times. V is TRBV29-1 and J is TRBJ1-1; TRBD1 matches at 9 bases. V was pared by 4 bases and J by 10 bases, with 7 bases of the junction left unmatched. Germline V lookup: CDR1 SQVTM, CDR2 ANQGSEA. The CDR3 is 12 residues long. Here the CDR3 reads CSVGTGGGIAFF. DNA of the CDR3: TGCAGCGTTGGAACAGGGGGCGGGATAGCTTTCTTT.

This clonotype was counted a single time. The likely explanation is a read error, given a far larger clone one base away. The genes are TRBV7-6 and TRBJ2-7; no clear D gene. CDR3 length: 13 residues. Germline V gene lookup returns CDR1 SGHVS and CDR2 FNYEAQ. The CDR3 DNA sequence: TGTGCCAACAGCTTAGCCGGGTCCTACGAGCAGTACTTC. The encoded protein is CANSLAGSYEQYF.

This clonotype was counted a few times. The chain links TRBV14 to TRBJ2-6; D gene ambiguous. V lost 0 bases and J lost 1, with 7 bases in between. This CDR3 contains 16 residues. The V gene's germline CDR1 is SGHDN and CDR2 FVKESK. The CDR3 here is CASSQDPRSGANVLTF. The CDR3 DNA is TGTGCCAGCAGCCAAGATCCGAGGTCTGGGGCCAACGTCCTGACTTTC.

The J gene is TRBJ2-1, the V gene TRBV9; D unclear. CDR3 length: 14 amino acids. Germline CDR1 and CDR2: SGDLS and YYNGEE. Trimming stripped 2 bases from V and 0 bases from J, with 6 bases between. In DNA form, the CDR3 reads TGTGCCAGCAGCGTTGCGTCCTCCTACAATGAGCAGTTCTTC. Amino acid sequence: CASSVASSYNEQFF.

This clonotype was seen many times. This chain uses TRBV2 with TRBJ2-2, with no clear D. Germline assignment: CDR1 SNHLY and CDR2 FYNNEI. The CDR3 consists of 13 residues. The ends were cut back, 1 base at V and 4 bases at J, with 4 bases in the middle. The CDR3 DNA follows: TGTGCCAGCAGTGAAGTAGGCACCGGGGAGCTGTTTTTT. Translating it yields CASSEVGTGELFF.

There are a few counts of this clonotype. J is TRBJ2-2 and V is TRBV19; 7 nucleotides line up with TRBD2. V shed 0 bases, J shed 4 bases, and the junction held 2 bases outside the gene matches. CDR1 is LNHDA and CDR2 is SQIVND in the germline V gene (reference sequence). The CDR3 extends over 15 amino acids. Here the CDR3 reads CASSIEERGTGELFF. As DNA, the CDR3 is TGTGCCAGTAGTATAGAGGAGCGGGGCACCGGGGAGCTGTTTTTT.

The rearrangement links TRBV15 to TRBJ1-5; weak D call: TRBD1 (5 bases). Per the germline V gene, CDR1 is LNHNV and CDR2 is YYDKDF (reference sequence). V was clipped by 0 bases and J by 1 base, with 7 bases between them. This CDR3 comprises 15 residues. The CDR3 DNA is TGTGCCACCAGCAGAGACCAGGGCAGCAATCAGCCCCAGCATTTT. It encodes CATSRDQGSNQPQHF.

The V gene is TRBV20-1, the J gene TRBJ2-7; 8 bases agree with TRBD2. CDR3 length: 14 residues. J lost 1 base, V lost 6 bases, and 8 bases had no gene match. In germline, CDR1 is DFQATT, CDR2 SNEGSKA (reference sequence). CDR3 bases: TGCAGTGCCCCCCTGACTAGCGCGTCCTACGAGCAGTACTTC. Translation: CSAPLTSASYEQYF.

This clonotype has only a few counts. The J gene is TRBJ2-3, the V gene TRBV6-5, with 7 bases lining up with TRBD1. Germline values: CDR1 MNHEY, CDR2 SVGAGI. V was clipped by 8 bases and J by 0 bases; unmatched bases: 8. The CDR3 contains 15 residues. CDR3 bases: TGTGCCAGCCGGCTGAGGGGGCTGAGCACAGATACGCAGTATTTT. As protein: CASRLRGLSTDTQYF.

V is TRBV12-5 and J is TRBJ2-1, with D maybe TRBD1 (6 bases). V was shortened by 6 bases and J by 3 bases, with 18 bases between the two germline ends. CDR3 size: 16 residues. CDR1 is LGHNT, CDR2 FRNRAP, per germline. The CDR3 coding sequence is TGTGCTAGTGGCCATGATCGGGACAAGGGCTACAATGAGCAGTTCTTC. Encoded protein: CASGHDRDKGYNEQFF.